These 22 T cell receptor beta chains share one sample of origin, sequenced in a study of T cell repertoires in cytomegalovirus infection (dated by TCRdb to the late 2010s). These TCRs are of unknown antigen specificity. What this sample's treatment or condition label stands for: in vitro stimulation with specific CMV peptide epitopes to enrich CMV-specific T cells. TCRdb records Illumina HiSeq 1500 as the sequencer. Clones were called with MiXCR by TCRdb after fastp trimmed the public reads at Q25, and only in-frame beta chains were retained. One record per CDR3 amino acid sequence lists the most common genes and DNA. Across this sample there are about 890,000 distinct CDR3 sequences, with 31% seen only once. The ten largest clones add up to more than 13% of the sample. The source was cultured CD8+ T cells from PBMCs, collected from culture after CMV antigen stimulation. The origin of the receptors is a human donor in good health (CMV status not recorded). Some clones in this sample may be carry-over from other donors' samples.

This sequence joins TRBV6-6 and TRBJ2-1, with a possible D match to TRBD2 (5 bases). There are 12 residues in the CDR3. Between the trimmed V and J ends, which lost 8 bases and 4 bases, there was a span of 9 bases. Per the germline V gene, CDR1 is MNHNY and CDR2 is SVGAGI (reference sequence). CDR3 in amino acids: CASEGAYNEQFF. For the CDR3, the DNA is TGTGCCAGCGAGGGCGCTTACAATGAGCAGTTCTTC.

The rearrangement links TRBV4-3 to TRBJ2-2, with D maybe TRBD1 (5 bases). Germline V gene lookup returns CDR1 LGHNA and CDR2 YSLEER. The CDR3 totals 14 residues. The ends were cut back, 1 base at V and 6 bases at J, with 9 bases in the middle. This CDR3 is CASSQVMGPGELFF. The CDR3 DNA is TGCGCCAGCAGCCAAGTGATGGGGCCCGGGGAGCTGTTTTTT.

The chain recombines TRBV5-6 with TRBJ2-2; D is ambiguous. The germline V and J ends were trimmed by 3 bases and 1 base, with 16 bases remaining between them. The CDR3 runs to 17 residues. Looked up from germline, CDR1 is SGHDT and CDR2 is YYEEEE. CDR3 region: CASSSGGWTGNTGELFF. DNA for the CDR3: TGTGCCAGCAGCTCGGGTGGCTGGACGGGGAACACCGGGGAGCTGTTTTTT.

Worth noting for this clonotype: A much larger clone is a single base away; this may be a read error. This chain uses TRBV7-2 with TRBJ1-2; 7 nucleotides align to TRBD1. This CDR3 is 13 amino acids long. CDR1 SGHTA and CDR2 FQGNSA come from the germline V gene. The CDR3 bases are TGTGCCAGCACCTTAAACAGGGGAGGCGGCTACACCTTC. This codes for CASTLNRGGGYTF.

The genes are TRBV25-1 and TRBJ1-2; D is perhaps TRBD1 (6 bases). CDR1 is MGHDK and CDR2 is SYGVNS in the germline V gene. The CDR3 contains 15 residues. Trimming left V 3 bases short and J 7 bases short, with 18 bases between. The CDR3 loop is CASSDRGSVSRGYTF. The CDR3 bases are TGTGCCAGCAGTGACAGGGGTTCTGTAAGTCGTGGCTACACCTTC.

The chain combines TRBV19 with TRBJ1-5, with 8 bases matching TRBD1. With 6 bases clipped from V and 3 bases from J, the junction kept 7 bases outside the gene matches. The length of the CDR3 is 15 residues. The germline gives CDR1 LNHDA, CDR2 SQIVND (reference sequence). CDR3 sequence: CASSRGTGTNQPQHF. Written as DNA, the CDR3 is TGTGCCAGTAGCCGCGGGACAGGCACCAATCAGCCCCAGCATTTT.

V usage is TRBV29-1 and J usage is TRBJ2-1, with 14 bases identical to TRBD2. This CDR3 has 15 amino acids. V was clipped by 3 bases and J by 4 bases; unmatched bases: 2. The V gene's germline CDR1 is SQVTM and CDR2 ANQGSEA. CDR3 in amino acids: CSVEGLAGEYNEQFF. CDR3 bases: TGCAGCGTTGAGGGACTAGCGGGGGAATACAATGAGCAGTTCTTC.

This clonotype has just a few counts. The CDR3 coding sequence is TGTGCCAGCAGACACCCCCCCCTAGCCCCCTTGGCTTCGAGCTCCTACAATGAGCAGTTCTTC. It translates to CASRHPPLAPLASSSYNEQFF. The chain has TRBV28 and TRBJ2-1; D perhaps matches TRBD2 (5 bases). V was cut by 6 bases and J by 0 bases, with 30 bases left in between. CDR1 and CDR2 from the germline V gene are MDHEN and SYDVKM. The length of the CDR3 is 21 residues.

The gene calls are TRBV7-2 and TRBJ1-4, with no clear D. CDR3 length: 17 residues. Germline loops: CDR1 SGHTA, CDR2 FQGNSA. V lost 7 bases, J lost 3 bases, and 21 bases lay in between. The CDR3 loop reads CASITLTWGAANEKLFF. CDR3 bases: TGTGCCAGCATCACCCTGACTTGGGGAGCAGCTAATGAAAAACTGTTTTTT. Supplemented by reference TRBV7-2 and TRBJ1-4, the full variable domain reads GAGVSQSPSNKVTEKGKDVELRCDPISGHTALYWYRQSLGQGLEFLIYFQGNSAPDKSGLPSDRFSAERTGGSVSTLTIQRTQQEDSAVYLCASITLTWGAANEKLFFGSGTQLSVL.

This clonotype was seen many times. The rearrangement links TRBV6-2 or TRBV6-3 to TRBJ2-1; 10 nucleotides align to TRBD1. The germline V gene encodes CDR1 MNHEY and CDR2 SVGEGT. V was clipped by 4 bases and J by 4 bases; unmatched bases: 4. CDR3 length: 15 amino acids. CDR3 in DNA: TGTGCCAGCAGTTTTGGGACAGGGGTATACAATGAGCAGTTCTTC. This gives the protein CASSFGTGVYNEQFF.

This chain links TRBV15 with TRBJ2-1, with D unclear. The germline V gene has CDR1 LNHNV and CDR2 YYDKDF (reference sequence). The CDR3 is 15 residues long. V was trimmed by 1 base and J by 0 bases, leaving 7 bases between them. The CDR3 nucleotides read TGTGCCACCAGCAGAGGTACGGACTCCTACAATGAGCAGTTCTTC. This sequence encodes CATSRGTDSYNEQFF.

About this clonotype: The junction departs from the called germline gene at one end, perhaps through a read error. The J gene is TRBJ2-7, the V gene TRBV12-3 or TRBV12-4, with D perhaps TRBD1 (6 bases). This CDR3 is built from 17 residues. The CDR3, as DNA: TGTGCCAGCAGCCCACTCGTCCGACAGGACAGCTCCTACAAGCAGTACTTC. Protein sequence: CASSPLVRQDSSYKQYF.

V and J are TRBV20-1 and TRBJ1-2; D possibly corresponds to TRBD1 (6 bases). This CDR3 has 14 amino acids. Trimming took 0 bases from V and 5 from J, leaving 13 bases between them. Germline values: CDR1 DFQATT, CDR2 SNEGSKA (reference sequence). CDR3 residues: CSARDRAGVYGYTF. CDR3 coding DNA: TGCAGTGCTAGAGATCGGGCAGGGGTTTATGGCTACACCTTC.

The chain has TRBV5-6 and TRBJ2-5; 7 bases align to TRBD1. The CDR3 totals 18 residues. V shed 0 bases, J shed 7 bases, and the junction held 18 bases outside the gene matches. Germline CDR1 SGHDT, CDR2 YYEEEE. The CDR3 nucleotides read TGTGCCAGCAGCTTGGCCGGTACAGGGGTCACCCTCAGGGGGACCCAGTACTTC. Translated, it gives CASSLAGTGVTLRGTQYF.

CDR3 sequence: CASSSGLAISSYNEQFF. The CDR3 bases are TGTGCCAGTAGCTCGGGACTAGCGATTAGCTCCTACAATGAGCAGTTCTTC. This chain links TRBV19 with TRBJ2-1; 10 nucleotides align to TRBD2. Per germline, CDR1 LNHDA and CDR2 SQIVND (reference sequence). With 6 bases clipped from V and 0 bases from J, the junction kept 8 bases outside the gene matches. The CDR3 totals 17 residues.

CDR3 sequence (DNA): TGTGCCAGCAGCCCTGGCAGCCTCTACGAGCAGTACTTC. Translating it yields CASSPGSLYEQYF. The chain employs TRBV7-2 and TRBJ2-7; D not certain. The CDR3 covers 13 residues. Germline CDR1 SGHTA, CDR2 FQGNSA. Trimming left V 5 bases short and J 3 bases short, with 11 bases between.

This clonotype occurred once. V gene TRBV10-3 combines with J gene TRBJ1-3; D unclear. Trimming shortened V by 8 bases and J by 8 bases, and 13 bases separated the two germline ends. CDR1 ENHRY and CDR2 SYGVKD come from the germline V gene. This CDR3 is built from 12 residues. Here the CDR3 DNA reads TGTGCCATCCGTTACCGTCAGGACACCATATATTTT. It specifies CAIRYRQDTIYF.

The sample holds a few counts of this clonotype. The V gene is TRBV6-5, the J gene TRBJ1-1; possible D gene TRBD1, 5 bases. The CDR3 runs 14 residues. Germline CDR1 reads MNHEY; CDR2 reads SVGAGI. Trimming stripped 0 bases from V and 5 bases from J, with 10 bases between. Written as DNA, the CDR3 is TGTGCCAGCAGTTACTCTCGGGGGAAGACTGAAGCTTTCTTT. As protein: CASSYSRGKTEAFF.

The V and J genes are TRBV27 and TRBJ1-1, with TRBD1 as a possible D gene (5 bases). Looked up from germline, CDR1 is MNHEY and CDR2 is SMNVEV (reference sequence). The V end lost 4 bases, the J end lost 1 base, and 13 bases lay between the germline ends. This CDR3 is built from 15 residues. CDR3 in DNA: TGTGCCAGCAGTTCGGGACCGGTTGGGAACACTGAAGCTTTCTTT. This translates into CASSSGPVGNTEAFF.

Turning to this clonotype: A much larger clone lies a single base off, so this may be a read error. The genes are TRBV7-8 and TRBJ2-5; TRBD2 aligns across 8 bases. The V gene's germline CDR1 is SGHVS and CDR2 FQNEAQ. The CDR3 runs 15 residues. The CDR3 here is CAGSFLLAGQETQYF. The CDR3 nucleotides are TGTGCCGGCAGCTTCCTTCTAGCGGGCCAAGAGACCCAGTACTTC.

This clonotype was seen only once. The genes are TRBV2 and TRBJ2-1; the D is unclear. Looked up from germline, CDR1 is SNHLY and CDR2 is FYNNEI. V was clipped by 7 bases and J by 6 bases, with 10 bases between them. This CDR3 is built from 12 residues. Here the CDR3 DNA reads TGTGCCAGCACCACTGCGCGCAATGAGCAGTTCTTC. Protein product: CASTTARNEQFF. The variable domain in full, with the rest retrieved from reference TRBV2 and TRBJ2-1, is EPEVTQTPSHQVTQMGQEVILRCVPISNHLYFYWYRQILGQKVEFLVSFYNNEISEKSEIFDDQFSVERPDGSNFTLKIRSTKLEDSAMYFCASTTARNEQFFGPGTRLTVL.

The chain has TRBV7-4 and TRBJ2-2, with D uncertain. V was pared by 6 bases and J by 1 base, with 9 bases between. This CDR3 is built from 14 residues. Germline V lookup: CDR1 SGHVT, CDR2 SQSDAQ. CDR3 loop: CASRSTENTGELFF. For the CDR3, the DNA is TGTGCCAGCAGATCTACCGAGAACACCGGGGAGCTGTTTTTT.